This TCR beta chain derives from a study of blood T cell repertoires in COVID-19. The overall study: Italy, Spain and the United States were the sources of the convalescent and acute COVID-19 samples. T cells, B-cell-depleted T cells, or PBMCs supplied cDNA or gDNA.

Germline-derived CDR1 and CDR2 are SGHRS and YFSETQ. The length of the CDR3 is 15 residues. Deletions cut 0 bases from V and 3 bases from J, with 13 bases between. Study processing details: Amplification of reference gene primers provided the estimated nucleated cell counts. The method was immunoSEQ multiplex PCR; TCRdb's version includes in-frame clones alone and lacks a portion of them. The V and J calls and clone size come from that table; D and trimming were worked out from the DNA. The table records 150,000 or so clones, about 87% of them present only once. Specimen: peripheral blood. The sequence was obtained from a man aged 45-60 years with acute or convalescent COVID-19. This rearrangement joins TRBV5-1 to TRBJ2-7; D gene ambiguous. The CDR3 region is CASSLAPGDLYEQYF. DNA for the CDR3: TGCGCCAGCAGCTTGGCTCCGGGTGACCTCTACGAGCAGTACTTC.